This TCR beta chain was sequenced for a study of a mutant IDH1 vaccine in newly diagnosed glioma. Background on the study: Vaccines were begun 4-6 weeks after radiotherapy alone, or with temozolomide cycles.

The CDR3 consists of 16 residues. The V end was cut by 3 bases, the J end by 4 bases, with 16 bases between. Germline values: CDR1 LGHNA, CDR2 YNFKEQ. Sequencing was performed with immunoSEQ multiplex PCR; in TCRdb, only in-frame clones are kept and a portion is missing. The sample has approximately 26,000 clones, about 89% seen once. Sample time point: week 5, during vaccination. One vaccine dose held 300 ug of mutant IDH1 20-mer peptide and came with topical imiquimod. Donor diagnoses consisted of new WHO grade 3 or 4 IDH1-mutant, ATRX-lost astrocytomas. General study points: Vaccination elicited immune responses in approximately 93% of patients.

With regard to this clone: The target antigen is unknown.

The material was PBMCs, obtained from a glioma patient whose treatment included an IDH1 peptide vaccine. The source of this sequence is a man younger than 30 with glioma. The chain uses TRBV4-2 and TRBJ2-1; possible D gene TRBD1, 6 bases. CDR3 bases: TGTGCCAGCAGCCACGACGTGGGGACACCGTACAATGAGCAGTTCTTC. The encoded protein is CASSHDVGTPYNEQFF.